Listed here is a single T cell receptor beta chain. Its cognate antigen is unknown. Stated time point: week 35, safety follow-up. Doses comprised 300 ug of mutant IDH1 20-mer peptide each, plus topical imiquimod. Using immunoSEQ multiplex PCR, the repertoire was profiled, and TCRdb retains in-frame clones only, with some absent. The data contain about 55,000 clones, 84% of them singletons. This entry comes from a study of a mutant IDH1 vaccine in newly diagnosed glioma. Turning to the study itself: Vaccination was launched 4-6 weeks after radiotherapy alone, or with temozolomide cycles.

Germline-derived CDR1 and CDR2 are SQVTM and ANQGSEA. This CDR3 comprises 12 residues. The source is a woman younger than 30 with glioma. This rearrangement joins TRBV29-1 to TRBJ2-5, with a tentative D call TRBD1 (5 bases). The J call may be faulty, since TRBJ2-7 better matches the DNA end. This specimen consisted of PBMCs, obtained from a glioma patient whose treatment included an IDH1 peptide vaccine. The CDR3 protein is CSVGSGLYEQYF. The DNA for the CDR3 is TGCAGCGTTGGTTCAGGGCTCTACGAGCAGTACTTC.